The clone carrying this TCR beta chain was found a few times. This entry is derived from a study of T cell repertoires in cytomegalovirus infection. Study overall: Matching HLA type, along with CMV infection, was indicated by public TCR beta signatures.

TCRdb passed the reads through MiXCR, listing each CDR3 protein once. The sample has some 240,000 distinct CDR3 sequences; over 15% are singletons. Germline CDR1 and CDR2: DFQATT and SNEGSKA (reference sequence). The germline V and J ends were trimmed by 5 bases and 2 bases, with 14 bases remaining between them. The length of the CDR3 is 14 residues. This receptor was identified in a human donor in good health (CMV status not recorded). Some clones in this sample may be carry-over from other donors' samples. Material: CD8+ T cells from PBMCs. This chain connects TRBV20-1 to TRBJ2-3, with unresolved D. CDR3 nucleotides: TGCAGTGCTCGCACCTTGGGATACACAGATACGCAGTATTTT. It encodes CSARTLGYTDTQYF.